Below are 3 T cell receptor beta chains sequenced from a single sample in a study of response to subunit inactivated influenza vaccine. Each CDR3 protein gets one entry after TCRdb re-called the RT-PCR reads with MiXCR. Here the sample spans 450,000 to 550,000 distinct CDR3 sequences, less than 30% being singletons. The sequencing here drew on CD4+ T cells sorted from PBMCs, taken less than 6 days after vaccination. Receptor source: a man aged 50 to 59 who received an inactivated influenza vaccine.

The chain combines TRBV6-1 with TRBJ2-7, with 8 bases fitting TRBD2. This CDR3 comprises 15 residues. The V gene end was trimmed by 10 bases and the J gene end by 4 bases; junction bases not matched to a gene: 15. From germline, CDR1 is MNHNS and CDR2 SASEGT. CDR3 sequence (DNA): TGTGCCACCACCCAGCGTAGCGGGAAAGGTTACGAGCAGTACTTC. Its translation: CATTQRSGKGYEQYF.

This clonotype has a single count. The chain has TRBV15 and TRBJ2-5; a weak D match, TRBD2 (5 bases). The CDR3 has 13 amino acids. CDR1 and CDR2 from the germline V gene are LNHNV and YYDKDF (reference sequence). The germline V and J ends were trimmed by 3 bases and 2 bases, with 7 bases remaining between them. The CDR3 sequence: CATSRTTQETQYF. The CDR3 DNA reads TGTGCCACCAGCAGGACTACTCAAGAGACCCAGTACTTC.

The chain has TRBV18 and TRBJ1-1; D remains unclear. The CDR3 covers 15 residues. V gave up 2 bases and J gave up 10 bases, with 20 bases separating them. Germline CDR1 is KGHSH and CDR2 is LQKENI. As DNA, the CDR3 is TGTGCCAGCTCACCAGGAACTGTGGACTCTTCAGCAGCTTTCTTT. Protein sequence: CASSPGTVDSSAAFF.